This T cell receptor beta chain derives from a study of T cells in Graves' hyperthyroidism and ophthalmopathy. Germline values: CDR1 ENHRY, CDR2 SYGVKD. The CDR3 contains 15 residues. From RNA transcripts, TCR beta CDR3 regions were amplified. An initial round of RT-PCR targeting the TCR CDR3 relied on the HTBI primer set. TCRdb independently ran MiXCR on the multiplex PCR reads; one entry per CDR3 protein. The sample includes approximately 100,000 distinct CDR3 sequences, approximately 42% seen only once; the top ten take roughly 10%. Note on this clonotype: Antigen: not known. This may stem from a read error, because a much larger clone lies one nucleotide away.

Study-wide results and limits: Ophthalmopathy, as predicted by the model, came a median roughly 6.8 months after the prediction.

The sequenced sample consisted of peripheral blood or thyroid tissue (not recorded which). This receptor was taken from a woman in her twenties or thirties with Graves' hyperthyroidism. The gene calls are TRBV10-3 and TRBJ2-3, with TRBD1 identical over 7 bases. CDR3 nucleotide sequence: TGTGCCGTCAGTGGCAAAGAACAGGGGACAGATACGCAGTATTTT. Its protein product is CAVSGKEQGTDTQYF.